This T cell receptor (beta chain) was captured by sequencing in a study of cytomegalovirus exposure and HLA in healthy donors. Overall study results and limits: When analyzed later, the rates of TCR association showed variation by HLA locus, with DRB1 the most and HLA-C the fewest. One later analysis reportedly identified an Asian-associated ancestry cluster that showed fewer N-insertions than the approximately 710-donor mean. Earlier analysis found most TCR beta V segments productive about 87% or about 30% of the time. Some V segments, TRBV6-2 and TRBV6-3 among them, were indistinguishable and were therefore excluded.

Primers included in the PCR were 60 Vbeta and 13 Jbeta primers. Libraries were prepared by immunoSEQ multiplex PCR; TCRdb keeps only in-frame clonotypes and omits some of them. The profile shows 150,000 to 200,000 clones, 83% of them singletons. Turning to this clone: Its antigen is still unknown.

The CDR3 is 14 residues long. CDR1 LNHNV and CDR2 YYDKDF come from the germline V gene (reference sequence). The ends were cut back, 0 bases at V and 4 bases at J, with 9 bases in the middle. V is TRBV15 and J is TRBJ2-5; D gene uncertain. This clonotype was sampled from a middle-aged man in good health and CMV-seropositive. What was sequenced was PBMCs. The CDR3 spells CATSRDQAVETQYF. The DNA of the CDR3 is TGTGCCACCAGCAGAGATCAGGCAGTAGAGACCCAGTACTTC. Looking up the rest from reference TRBV15 and TRBJ2-5 gives the full variable domain: DAMVIQNPRYQVTQFGKPVTLSCSQTLNHNVMYWYQQKSSQAPKLLFHYYDKDFNNEADTPDNFQSRRPNTSFCFLDIRSPGLGDTAMYLCATSRDQAVETQYFGPGTRLLVL.